Listed below are T cell receptor beta chains from one sample, sequenced in a study of cytomegalovirus exposure and HLA in healthy donors. The method was immunoSEQ multiplex PCR; TCRdb's version includes in-frame clones alone and lacks a portion of them. Among about 160,000 clones listed, less than 80% were seen once. Material for sequencing was PBMCs. The receptor set was obtained from a man aged 35 to 55 in good health and CMV-seronegative. CDR3s include the opening cysteine and the closing phenylalanine or tryptophan. D genes are given only for firm matches. Where a row states a size, it is once, few, many or the class of an expanded clone; other rows omit it.

size,V,length,J,D,DNA,CDR3
-,TRBV11-2,13,TRBJ1-1,-,TGTGCCAGCAGCTTAGGAGTGGGCGCTGAAGCTTTCTTT,CASSLGVGAEAFF
-,TRBV29-1,13,TRBJ1-4,TRBD1,TGCAGCGCTTTGACAGGGCCTAATGAAAAACTGTTTTTT,CSALTGPNEKLFF
-,TRBV28,14,TRBJ1-5,-,TGTGCCAGCAGTCCATGGGAGAGCAATCAGCCCCAGCATTTT,CASSPWESNQPQHF
-,TRBV5-1,14,TRBJ1-1,-,TGCGCCAGCAGCCTTGCCCCCACCGGACACGAAGCTTTCTTT,CASSLAPTGHEAFF
-,TRBV6-5,15,TRBJ2-3,TRBD1,TGTGCCAGCAGTAAGGGGACAGTAAGCACAGATACGCAGTATTTT,CASSKGTVSTDTQYF
once,TRBV6-5,15,TRBJ1-1,-,TGTGCCAGCAGTTACTCGAAGCAGGGGAACACTGAAGCTTTCTTT,CASSYSKQGNTEAFF
-,TRBV7-2,14,TRBJ2-7,-,TGTGCCAGCAGCTTAGATGGGACTCGAGGGGAGCAGTACTTC,CASSLDGTRGEQYF
-,TRBV5-6,15,TRBJ2-5,-,TGTGCCAGCAGCTTGTTCGCGGGCACAGGGGAGACCCAGTACTTC,CASSLFAGTGETQYF
-,TRBV4-2,16,TRBJ1-6,-,TGTGCCAGCAGCCAAGACCGAAATAGCCTAAGATCACCCCTCCACTTT,CASSQDRNSLRSPLHF
-,TRBV6-6,15,TRBJ2-1,-,TGTGCCAGCACTCAGGGACTCCCCCTCTTTATTGAGCAGTTCTTC,CASTQGLPLFIEQFF
-,TRBV7-8,14,TRBJ2-5,-,TGTGCCAGCAGCCGCCAGACTAACCAAGAGACCCAGTACTTC,CASSRQTNQETQYF
-,TRBV5-8,14,TRBJ1-2,-,TGTGCCAGCAGTCAACAGGAGTTTAACTATGGCTACACCTTC,CASSQQEFNYGYTF
-,TRBV27,13,TRBJ1-1,-,TGTGCCAGCAGTTTTGGAGGGAACACTGAAGCTTTCTTT,CASSFGGNTEAFF
-,TRBV10-2,16,TRBJ2-1,TRBD2,TGCGCCACCCTTATGGCGGGGGGGCGCTCCTACAATGAGCAGTTCTTC,CATLMAGGRSYNEQFF
-,TRBV10-3,13,TRBJ2-5,-,TGTGCCATCATGGGAACCCGGGGGGAGACCCAGTACTTC,CAIMGTRGETQYF
-,TRBV5-5,14,TRBJ1-2,-,TGTGCCAGCAGCTTGGGCAGTTCTAACTATGGCTACACCTTC,CASSLGSSNYGYTF
few,TRBV2,13,TRBJ1-1,-,TGTGCCGGCACCGCGCATGAGAACACTGAAGCTTTCTTT,CAGTAHENTEAFF
-,TRBV6-5,15,TRBJ2-5,TRBD2,TGTGCCAGCACTAGCGGGGGGGCCCGGGTGGAGACCCAGTACTTC,CASTSGGARVETQYF
-,TRBV30,14,TRBJ2-2,TRBD2,TGTGCCTACCAGGCTCAGAGCGGGGTCGGGGAGCTGTTTTTT,CAYQAQSGVGELFF
-,TRBV27,16,TRBJ2-5,-,TGTGCCAGCAGTTTACAACCAGCGGGCCGGATGGAGACCCAGTACTTC,CASSLQPAGRMETQYF
-,TRBV7-9,14,TRBJ2-1,-,TGTGCCTATCCGACGAACGAGGGATTTAATGAGCAGTTCTTC,CAYPTNEGFNEQFF
-,TRBV29-1,12,TRBJ1-1,-,TGCAGCGGTGAACCAGGCACGTTTGAAGCTTTCTTT,CSGEPGTFEAFF
once,TRBV7-3,17,TRBJ1-1,TRBD1,TGTGCCAGCAGCTTAAGGGGACAGGGGGTAGGTGACACTGAAGCTTTCTTT,CASSLRGQGVGDTEAFF
-,TRBV6-5,14,TRBJ1-5,TRBD1,TGTGCCAGCAGACGGACAGGGGTAAATCAGCCCCAGCATTTT,CASRRTGVNQPQHF
-,TRBV30,14,TRBJ2-2,-,TGTGCCTGGAGGGCAGAGGTTTACACCGGGGAGCTGTTTTTT,CAWRAEVYTGELFF
-,TRBV7-6,12,TRBJ2-7,-,TGCGCCAGCAGCCCCGGTTCGTACGAGCAGTACTTC,CASSPGSYEQYF
-,TRBV6-1,15,TRBJ1-4,-,TGTGCCAGCAGTGGAAGTGTGGGGACAAGAGAAAAACTGTTTTTT,CASSGSVGTREKLFF
-,TRBV6-4,13,TRBJ2-7,TRBD2,TGTGCCAGCAGCGCGGGGGACTCCTACGAGCAGTACTTC,CASSAGDSYEQYF
-,TRBV7-9,12,TRBJ2-7,TRBD1,TGTGCCAGCAGAGGACAGGGCTACGAGCAGTACTTC,CASRGQGYEQYF
-,TRBV5-1,15,TRBJ1-2,-,TGCGCCAGCAGCTTGGCGGGGTTGACAGGTACTGGCTACACCTTC,CASSLAGLTGTGYTF
-,TRBV5-1,14,TRBJ2-7,-,TGCGCCAGCAGCGCCGCCGGGAGCCCCTACGAGCAGTACTTC,CASSAAGSPYEQYF
-,TRBV30,14,TRBJ2-4,-,TGTGCCTGGAGTCTAGGGGCGGCCAAAAACATTCAGTACTTC,CAWSLGAAKNIQYF
-,TRBV11-3,13,TRBJ2-3,-,TGTGCCAGCAGCTTAGATGCTAGTGGTACGCAGTATTTT,CASSLDASGTQYF
-,TRBV20-1,10,TRBJ2-1,-,TGCAGTGCTAGCGAGAATGAGCAGTTCTTC,CSASENEQFF
-,TRBV5-1,16,TRBJ2-1,TRBD2,TGCGCCAGCAGCTTGGTTCCGGGACTAGAATCCAATGAGCAGTTCTTC,CASSLVPGLESNEQFF
-,TRBV5-4,14,TRBJ1-2,TRBD1,TGTGCCAGCAGCTTGGGGACAGGGGAGAATGGCTACACCTTC,CASSLGTGENGYTF
few,TRBV11-2,13,TRBJ1-2,TRBD1,TGTGCCAGCAGCCCCCGGGACAGTCTGGGTTACACCTTC,CASSPRDSLGYTF
-,TRBV11-3,15,TRBJ2-7,-,TGTGCCAGCAGCTTAGGGTTCGGGGGCTCCTACGAGCAGTACTTC,CASSLGFGGSYEQYF
-,TRBV7-6,16,TRBJ2-7,TRBD1,TGTGCCAGTAGCATGGCGGGACAGGGAGGGGGTTACGAGCAGTACTTC,CASSMAGQGGGYEQYF
-,TRBV4-1,16,TRBJ2-6,-,TGCGCCAGCAGCTGGGGAGGAGGGACTGGGGCCAACGTCCTGACTTTC,CASSWGGGTGANVLTF
-,TRBV6-5,14,TRBJ2-7,-,TGTGCCAGCAGGGCGGGTGGGGTATCCTACGAGCAGTACTTC,CASRAGGVSYEQYF
-,TRBV9,15,TRBJ2-1,TRBD2,TGTGCCAGCAGCGTAGTTAGCGGGGGGGCCTATGAGCAGTTCTTC,CASSVVSGGAYEQFF
once,TRBV4-2,16,TRBJ2-1,TRBD2,TGTGCCAGCAGCCAAGATCGGCTAGCGGGGGGGCGAGAGCAGTTCTTC,CASSQDRLAGGREQFF
few,TRBV9,13,TRBJ2-1,-,TGTGCCAGCGGGACGGGGGCCTACAATGAGCAGTTCTTC,CASGTGAYNEQFF
-,TRBV28,16,TRBJ1-6,-,TGTGCCAGCAGCTTACGGCGGCGGCCTTATAATTCACCCCTCCACTTT,CASSLRRRPYNSPLHF
once,TRBV4-1,13,TRBJ2-7,-,TGCGCCAGCAGCCAAGACTCCTTATACGAGCAGTACTTC,CASSQDSLYEQYF
-,TRBV2,14,TRBJ2-7,TRBD1,TGTGCCAGCAGGCCAGGGGGCCCTTCCTACGAGCAGTACTTC,CASRPGGPSYEQYF
-,TRBV29-1,11,TRBJ1-1,TRBD1,TGCAGCGCCAAGACAGGGCCTGAAGCTTTCTTT,CSAKTGPEAFF
-,TRBV18,17,TRBJ1-1,TRBD1,TGTGCCAGCTCACCACGATTCATTGACAGGGCGAACACTGAAGCTTTCTTT,CASSPRFIDRANTEAFF
-,TRBV6-1,15,TRBJ2-7,TRBD1,TGTGCCAGCAGGGTAGGGGGACAGGGGTTCGACGAGCAGTACTTC,CASRVGGQGFDEQYF
-,TRBV27,15,TRBJ2-5,TRBD1,TGTGCCAGCAGTTTAGCGGACAGGGTAGGGGAGACCCAGTACTTC,CASSLADRVGETQYF
-,TRBV30,14,TRBJ2-5,-,TGTGCCTCAATCCGGGGTTCCAGCGGAGAGACCCAGTACTTC,CASIRGSSGETQYF